Each of the 2 T cell receptor beta chains below was sequenced from the same sample in a study of shared T cell receptors in the human thymus. Only in-frame clones appear in the TCRdb table, and some are missing; sequencing was by immunoSEQ multiplex PCR. The sample has about 660,000 clones, about 89% seen once. In addition, the sample was reused for a study of human thymus T cells.

Material for sequencing was thymocytes. The receptors here all came from a boy under two years old with a congenital heart defect.

This clone appeared a few times. This chain connects TRBV19 to TRBJ2-4, with D perhaps matching TRBD2 (5 bases). V gave up 3 bases and J gave up 0 bases, with 9 bases separating them. The germline CDR1 and CDR2 sequences are LNHDA and SQIVND (reference sequence). The CDR3 has 15 amino acids. CDR3 residues: CASSIDYLAKNIQYF. For the CDR3, the DNA is TGTGCCAGTAGTATCGACTATCTAGCCAAAAACATTCAGTACTTC.

The chain links TRBV20-1 to TRBJ2-7; maybe TRBD2 (5 bases). Trimming stripped 6 bases from V and 7 bases from J, with 13 bases between. Germline V gene data show CDR1 as DFQATT and CDR2 as SNEGSKA (reference sequence). The CDR3 is 11 amino acids. The CDR3 is CSALGPGEQYF. As DNA, the CDR3 is TGCAGTGCCCTCGGACCGGGGGAGCAGTACTTC.